Listed here are 19 T cell receptor beta chains from one sample, sequenced in a study of blood T cell repertoires in COVID-19 (dated by TCRdb to between 2020 and 2021). The library was obtained by the immunoSEQ multiplex PCR assay. TCRdb stores this immuneACCESS table with in-frame sequences only. Part of the clones is absent; in the studies checked, under half of the shortfall reflects unresolved V genes, and no reason is known for the rest. The sample data list about 65,000 clones, and under 95% of these were observed just once. The top ten hold roughly 2.7% of the sample. Sequences were obtained from peripheral blood. The receptors were sampled from a man between 65 and 85 years old with active COVID-19.

The V gene is TRBV9, the J gene TRBJ2-7, with 14 bases that match TRBD2. The germline CDR1 and CDR2 sequences are SGDLS and YYNGEE. The CDR3 sequence is 16 residues long. Unmatched junction bases numbered 8, after V lost 2 bases and J lost 7 bases. The CDR3 region has the DNA TGTGCCAGCAGCGTTGAAGGACTAGCGGGGGGTAGTGAGCAGTACTTC. It encodes CASSVEGLAGGSEQYF.

V and J are TRBV2 and TRBJ1-1; D not resolved. The CDR3 sequence is 14 residues long. Germline V lookup: CDR1 SNHLY, CDR2 FYNNEI. Trimming removed 4 bases from V and 1 base from J, with 10 bases in between. CDR3 DNA: TGTGCCAGCAGTGTGGAGAGCGCGAACACTGAAGCTTTCTTT. Translation: CASSVESANTEAFF.

This chain links TRBV14 with TRBJ2-7; D perhaps matches TRBD1 (6 bases). Trimming took off 0 bases at V and 5 bases at J, with 14 bases between the two ends. The CDR3 covers 15 residues. Per germline, CDR1 SGHDN and CDR2 FVKESK. The CDR3 coding sequence is TGTGCCAGCAGCCAAGATCTCGGCAGGGGCCACGAGCAGTACTTC. The encoded protein is CASSQDLGRGHEQYF.

The chain combines TRBV12-3 or TRBV12-4 with TRBJ2-7; perhaps TRBD2 as D (5 bases). Deletions cut 3 bases from V and 11 bases from J, with 11 bases between. This CDR3 comprises 11 residues. CDR3 in amino acids: CASSFEGIEYF. CDR3 DNA sequence: TGTGCCAGCAGTTTTGAGGGAATCGAGTACTTC.

The chain has TRBV12-2 and TRBJ2-5; the table calls TRBD2, which could not be checked here. TRBV12-2 is annotated as a pseudogene. The CDR3 sequence is 18 residues long. In nucleotides, the CDR3 is TGTGCAAGTCGCTGCGGACAGAGACTAGCGGGGGTTCAAGAGACCCAGTACTTC. Protein sequence: CASRCGQRLAGVQETQYF.

The V gene is TRBV2, the J gene TRBJ1-5; weak D call: TRBD1 (6 bases). This CDR3 region has 14 residues. Germline loops: CDR1 SNHLY, CDR2 FYNNEI. V was cut by 5 bases and J by 3 bases, with 11 bases left in between. CDR3 sequence: CASSRTASNQPQHF. CDR3 DNA sequence: TGTGCCAGCAGTAGGACAGCTTCCAATCAGCCCCAGCATTTT. Full variable domain (remainder filled in from reference TRBV2 and TRBJ1-5): EPEVTQTPSHQVTQMGQEVILRCVPISNHLYFYWYRQILGQKVEFLVSFYNNEISEKSEIFDDQFSVERPDGSNFTLKIRSTKLEDSAMYFCASSRTASNQPQHFGDGTRLSIL.

The rearrangement uses TRBV6-5 and TRBJ2-3; D is undetermined. CDR3 length: 14 amino acids. V dropped 6 bases and J dropped 0 bases, with 10 bases sitting between them. Germline V CDR1 and CDR2: MNHEY, SVGAGI. The CDR3 sequence: CASRRLLSTDTQYF. The CDR3 region has the DNA TGTGCCAGCAGGAGGCTATTGAGCACAGATACGCAGTATTTT.

The V and J genes are TRBV29-1 and TRBJ2-1; D is possibly TRBD1 (5 bases). This CDR3 region has 11 residues. The V gene's germline CDR1 is SQVTM and CDR2 ANQGSEA. Trimming left V 4 bases short and J 6 bases short, with 7 bases between. The CDR3 loop reads CSVVGVNEQFF. For the CDR3, the DNA is TGCAGCGTTGTAGGGGTCAATGAGCAGTTCTTC.

The genes are TRBV7-8 and TRBJ2-1, with D possibly TRBD1 on 5 matching bases. The CDR3 covers 16 residues. CDR1 and CDR2 (germline): SGHVS, FQNEAQ. Trimming cost V 1 base and J 3 bases, with 13 bases left between them. The CDR3 here is CASSLVEGAFYNEQFF. The DNA of the CDR3 is TGTGCCAGCAGCTTAGTAGAAGGGGCGTTCTACAATGAGCAGTTCTTC.

V gene TRBV19 combines with J gene TRBJ2-1; TRBD2 matches at 13 bases. This CDR3 is built from 17 residues. V dropped 6 bases and J dropped 3; count of bases not matched to a gene: 8. Germline V lookup: CDR1 LNHDA, CDR2 SQIVND (reference sequence). CDR3 in DNA: TGTGCCAGTAGCCGACTAGCGGGGGGTACTAGCTACAATGAGCAGTTCTTC. Translation gives CASSRLAGGTSYNEQFF.

This clone was observed a single time. The chain uses TRBV18 and TRBJ2-1; the match to TRBD2 covers 13 bases. The V gene's germline CDR1 is KGHSH and CDR2 LQKENI. The CDR3 totals 17 residues. J gave up 8 bases and V 3 bases, and 10 bases lay outside the gene matches. The CDR3 here is CASSPPLAGGAIYEQFF. The CDR3 nucleotides read TGTGCCAGCTCACCCCCACTAGCGGGGGGGGCAATCTATGAGCAGTTCTTC.

This clone was detected once. The J gene is TRBJ2-5, the V gene TRBV7-2; 7 nucleotides align to TRBD2. Germline assignment: CDR1 SGHTA and CDR2 FQGNSA. There are 15 residues in the CDR3. V dropped 5 bases and J dropped 4; count of bases not matched to a gene: 10. The CDR3 protein is CASSPEGRGLETQYF. The CDR3 DNA reads as TGTGCCAGCAGCCCCGAGGGGCGGGGGTTAGAGACCCAGTACTTC.

This clone was observed a handful of times. The chain employs TRBV14 and TRBJ2-1; 7 nucleotides match TRBD2. From germline, CDR1 is SGHDN and CDR2 FVKESK. V shed 4 bases, J shed 8 bases, and the junction held 11 bases outside the gene matches. The CDR3 sequence is 15 residues long. The CDR3 DNA is TGTGCCAGCAGCCCGGGAGGATGGGTTGGGGATGAGCAGTTCTTC. It is translated as CASSPGGWVGDEQFF.

The J gene is TRBJ2-7, the V gene TRBV2; no reliable D call. Germline-derived CDR1 and CDR2 are SNHLY and FYNNEI. The CDR3 runs to 11 residues. The V gene lost 8 bases and the J gene lost 4 bases, with 9 bases spanning the gap. The CDR3, as DNA: TGTGCCAGCTCTAAAGAGTACGAGCAGTACTTC. The encoded protein is CASSKEYEQYF. The variable domain in full, completed from reference TRBV2 and TRBJ2-7, reads EPEVTQTPSHQVTQMGQEVILRCVPISNHLYFYWYRQILGQKVEFLVSFYNNEISEKSEIFDDQFSVERPDGSNFTLKIRSTKLEDSAMYFCASSKEYEQYFGPGTRLTVT.

The rearrangement uses TRBV6-5 and TRBJ2-5; TRBD2 matches at 11 bases. Germline lookup yields CDR1 MNHEY and CDR2 SVGAGI. Unmatched junction bases numbered 7, after V lost 9 bases and J lost 4 bases. CDR3 length: 14 amino acids. The CDR3 nucleotides are TGTGCCAGTAAACCGGGACTAGCGGCAGAGACCCAGTACTTC. Its protein is CASKPGLAAETQYF.

Only a few counts were recorded for this clone. The genes are TRBV27 and TRBJ1-5, with TRBD1 matching 10 bases. The length of the CDR3 is 17 residues. CDR1 is MNHEY and CDR2 is SMNVEV in the germline V gene (reference sequence). With 6 bases clipped from V and 1 base from J, the junction kept 9 bases outside the gene matches. In nucleotides, the CDR3 is TGTGCCAGCAGGGACCGGGACAGGGGACTGAGCAATCAGCCCCAGCATTTT. Protein product: CASRDRDRGLSNQPQHF.

V usage is TRBV20-1 and J usage is TRBJ2-4; TRBD1 matches at 8 bases. The CDR3 covers 14 residues. Germline CDR1 is DFQATT and CDR2 is SNEGSKA (reference sequence). V trimming: 3 bases; J trimming: 8 bases; junction bases outside the gene matches: 9. The CDR3 sequence is CSASFGQGLDIQYF. As DNA, the CDR3 is TGCAGTGCTAGTTTCGGACAGGGTTTGGACATTCAGTACTTC.

The rearrangement links TRBV5-6 to TRBJ1-6, with 9 bases aligning to TRBD1. Germline V gene lookup returns CDR1 SGHDT and CDR2 YYEEEE. The CDR3 extends over 16 amino acids. The J segment lost 10 bases and the V segment lost 3 bases, leaving 11 bases of the junction unmatched. The CDR3 region has the DNA TGTGCCAGCAGCTGGGTAACTACAGGGGGCAGCTCACCCCTCCACTTT. It yields the protein CASSWVTTGGSSPLHF. Full variable domain (missing parts from reference TRBV5-6 and TRBJ1-6): DAGVTQSPTHLIKTRGQQVTLRCSPKSGHDTVSWYQQALGQGPQFIFQYYEEEERQRGNFPDRFSGHQFPNYSSELNVNALLLGDSALYLCASSWVTTGGSSPLHFGNGTRLTVT.

V usage is TRBV10-3 and J usage is TRBJ2-2, with D possibly being TRBD1 (6 bases). Trimming took off 3 bases at V and 5 bases at J, with 13 bases between the two ends. The CDR3 covers 15 residues. Per germline, CDR1 ENHRY and CDR2 SYGVKD. The CDR3 sequence is CAISESGTRTGELFF. As DNA, the CDR3 is TGTGCCATCAGTGAATCCGGGACACGGACCGGGGAGCTGTTTTTT.